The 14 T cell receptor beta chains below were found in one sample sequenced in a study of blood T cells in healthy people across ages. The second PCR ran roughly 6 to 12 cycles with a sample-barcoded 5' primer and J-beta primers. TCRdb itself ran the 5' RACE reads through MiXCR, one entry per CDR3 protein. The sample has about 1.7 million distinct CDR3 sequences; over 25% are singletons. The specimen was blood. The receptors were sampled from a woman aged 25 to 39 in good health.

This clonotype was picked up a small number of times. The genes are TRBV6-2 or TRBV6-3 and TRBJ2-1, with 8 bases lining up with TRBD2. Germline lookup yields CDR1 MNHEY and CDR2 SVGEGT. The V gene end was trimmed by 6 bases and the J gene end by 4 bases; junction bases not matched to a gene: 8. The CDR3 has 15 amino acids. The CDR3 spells CASSQLAALYNEQFF. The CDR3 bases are TGTGCCAGCAGCCAACTAGCGGCCCTTTACAATGAGCAGTTCTTC.

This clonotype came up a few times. The CDR3 region is CSARESLEIEAFF. CDR3 DNA sequence: TGCAGTGCTAGAGAGTCCTTAGAAATTGAAGCTTTCTTT. The chain employs TRBV20-1 and TRBJ1-1; D remains unclear. In germline, CDR1 is DFQATT, CDR2 SNEGSKA (reference sequence). Trimming stripped 0 bases from V and 7 bases from J, with 12 bases between. CDR3 length: 13 amino acids.

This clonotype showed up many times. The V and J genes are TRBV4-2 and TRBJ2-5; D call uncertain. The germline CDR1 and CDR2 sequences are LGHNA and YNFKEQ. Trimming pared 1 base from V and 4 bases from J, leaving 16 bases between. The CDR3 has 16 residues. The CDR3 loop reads CASSQVISRTGETQYF. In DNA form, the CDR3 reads TGTGCCAGCAGCCAAGTAATCTCGCGGACGGGAGAGACCCAGTACTTC.

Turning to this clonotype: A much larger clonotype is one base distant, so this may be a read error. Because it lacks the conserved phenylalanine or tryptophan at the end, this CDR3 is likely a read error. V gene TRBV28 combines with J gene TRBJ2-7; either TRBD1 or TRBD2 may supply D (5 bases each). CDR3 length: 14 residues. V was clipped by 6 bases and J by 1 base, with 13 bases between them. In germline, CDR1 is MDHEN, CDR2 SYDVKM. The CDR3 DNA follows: TGTGCCAGCAGGGGGGACGGGGCTTCCTACGAGCAGTACTTG. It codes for CASRGDGASYEQYL.

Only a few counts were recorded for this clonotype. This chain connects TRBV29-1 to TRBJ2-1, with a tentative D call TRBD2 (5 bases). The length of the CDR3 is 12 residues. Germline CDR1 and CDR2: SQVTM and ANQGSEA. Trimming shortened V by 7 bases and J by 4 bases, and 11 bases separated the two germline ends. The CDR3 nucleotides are TGCAGCGCCGAACAGCGGTACAATGAGCAGTTCTTC. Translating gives CSAEQRYNEQFF.

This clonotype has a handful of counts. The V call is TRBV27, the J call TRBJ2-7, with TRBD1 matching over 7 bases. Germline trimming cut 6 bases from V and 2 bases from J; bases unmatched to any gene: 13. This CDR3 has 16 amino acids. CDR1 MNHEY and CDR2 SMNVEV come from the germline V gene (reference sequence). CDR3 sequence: CASRTLGADRAYEQYF. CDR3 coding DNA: TGTGCCAGCAGAACGCTGGGCGCAGACAGGGCCTACGAGCAGTACTTC.

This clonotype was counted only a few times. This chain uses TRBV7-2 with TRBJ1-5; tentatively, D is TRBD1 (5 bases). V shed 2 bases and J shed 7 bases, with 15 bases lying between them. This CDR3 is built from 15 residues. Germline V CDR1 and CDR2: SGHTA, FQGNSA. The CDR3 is CASSLSPGPGQPQHF. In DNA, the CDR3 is TGTGCCAGCAGCTTAAGTCCGGGGCCTGGGCAGCCCCAGCATTTT.

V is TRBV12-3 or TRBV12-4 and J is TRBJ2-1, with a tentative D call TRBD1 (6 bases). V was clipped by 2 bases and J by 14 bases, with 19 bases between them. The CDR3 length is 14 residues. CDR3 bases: TGTGCCAGCAGTTTATGGGAAGGGGGTTATGGGAAGTTCTTC. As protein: CASSLWEGGYGKFF.

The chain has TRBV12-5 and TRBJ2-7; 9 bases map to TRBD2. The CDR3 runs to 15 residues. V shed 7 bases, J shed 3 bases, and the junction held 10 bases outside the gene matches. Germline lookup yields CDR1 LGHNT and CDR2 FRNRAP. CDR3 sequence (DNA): TGTGCTAGTGCCCTGACTAGCGGAGAAGGCTACGAGCAGTACTTC. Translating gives CASALTSGEGYEQYF.

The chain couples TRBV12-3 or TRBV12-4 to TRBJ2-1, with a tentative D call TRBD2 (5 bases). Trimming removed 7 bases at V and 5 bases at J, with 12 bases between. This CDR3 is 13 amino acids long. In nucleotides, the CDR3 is TGTGCCAGCAACCGAGGGTATGACAATGAGCAGTTCTTC. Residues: CASNRGYDNEQFF.

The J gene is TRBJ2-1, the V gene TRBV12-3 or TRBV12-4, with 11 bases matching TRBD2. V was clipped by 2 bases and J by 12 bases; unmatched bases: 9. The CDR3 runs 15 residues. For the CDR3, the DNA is TGTGCCAGCAGTTTACTCCTAGCGGGAGGCCAGGGGCAGTTCTTC. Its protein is CASSLLLAGGQGQFF.

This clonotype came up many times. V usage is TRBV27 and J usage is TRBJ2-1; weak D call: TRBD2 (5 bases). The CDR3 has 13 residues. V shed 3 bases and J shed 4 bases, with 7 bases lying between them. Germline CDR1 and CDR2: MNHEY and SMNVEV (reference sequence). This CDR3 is CASSFTRYNEQFF. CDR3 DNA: TGTGCCAGCAGTTTTACTAGGTACAATGAGCAGTTCTTC.

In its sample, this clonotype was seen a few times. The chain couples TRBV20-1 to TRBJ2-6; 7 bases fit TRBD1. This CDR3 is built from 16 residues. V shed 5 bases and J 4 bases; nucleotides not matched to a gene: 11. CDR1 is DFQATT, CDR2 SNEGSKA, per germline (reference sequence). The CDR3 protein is CSASDRRVLGANVLTF. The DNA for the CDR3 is TGCAGTGCTTCGGACAGGAGAGTACTGGGGGCCAACGTCCTGACTTTC.

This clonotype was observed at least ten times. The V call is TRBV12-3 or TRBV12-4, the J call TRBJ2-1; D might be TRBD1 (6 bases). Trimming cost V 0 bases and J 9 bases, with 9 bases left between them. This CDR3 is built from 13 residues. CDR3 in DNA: TGTGCCAGCAGTTTAGCCCAGGGGACTGAGCAGTTCTTC. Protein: CASSLAQGTEQFF.